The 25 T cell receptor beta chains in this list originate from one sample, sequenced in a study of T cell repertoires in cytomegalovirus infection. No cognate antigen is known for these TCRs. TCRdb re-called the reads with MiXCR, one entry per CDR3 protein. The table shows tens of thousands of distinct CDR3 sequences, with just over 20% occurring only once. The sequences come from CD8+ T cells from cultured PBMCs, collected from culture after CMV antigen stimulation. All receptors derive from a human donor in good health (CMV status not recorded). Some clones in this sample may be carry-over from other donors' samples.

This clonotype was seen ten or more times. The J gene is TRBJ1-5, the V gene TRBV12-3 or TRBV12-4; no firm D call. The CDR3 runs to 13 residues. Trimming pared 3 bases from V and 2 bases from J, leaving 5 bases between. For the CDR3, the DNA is TGTGCCAGCAGTTTGTGGGGCAATCAGCCCCAGCATTTT. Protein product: CASSLWGNQPQHF.

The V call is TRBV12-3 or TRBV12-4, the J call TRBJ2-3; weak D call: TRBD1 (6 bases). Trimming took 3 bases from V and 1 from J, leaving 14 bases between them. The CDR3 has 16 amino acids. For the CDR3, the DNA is TGTGCCAGCAGTTTCCCCTTCAGGGGACGCACAGATACGCAGTATTTT. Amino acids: CASSFPFRGRTDTQYF.

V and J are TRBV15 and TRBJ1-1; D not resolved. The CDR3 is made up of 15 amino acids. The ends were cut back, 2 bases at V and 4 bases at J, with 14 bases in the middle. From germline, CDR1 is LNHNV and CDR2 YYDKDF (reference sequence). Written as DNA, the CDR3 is TGTGCCACCAGCAGATCCTCGGTGGCCGGCACTGAAGCTTTCTTT. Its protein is CATSRSSVAGTEAFF.

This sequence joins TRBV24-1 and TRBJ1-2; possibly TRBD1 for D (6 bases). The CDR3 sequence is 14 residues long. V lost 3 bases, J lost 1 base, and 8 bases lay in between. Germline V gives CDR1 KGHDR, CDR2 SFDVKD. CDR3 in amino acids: CATSDDRYNYGYTF. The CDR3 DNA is TGTGCCACCAGTGATGACAGGTATAACTATGGCTACACCTTC.

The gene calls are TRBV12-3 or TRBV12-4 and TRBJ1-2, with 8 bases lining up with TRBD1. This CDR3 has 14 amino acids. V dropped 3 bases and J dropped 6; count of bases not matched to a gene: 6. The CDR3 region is CASSFGQGRDGYTF. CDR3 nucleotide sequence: TGTGCCAGCAGTTTTGGACAGGGAAGGGATGGCTACACCTTC.

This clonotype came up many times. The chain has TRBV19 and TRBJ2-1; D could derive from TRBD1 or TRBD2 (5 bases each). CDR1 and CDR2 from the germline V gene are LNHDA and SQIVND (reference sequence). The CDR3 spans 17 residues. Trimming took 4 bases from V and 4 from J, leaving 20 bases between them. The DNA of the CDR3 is TGTGCCAGTAGTAACCGGGGTACCCAAGGGGCTTACAATGAGCAGTTCTTC. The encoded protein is CASSNRGTQGAYNEQFF.

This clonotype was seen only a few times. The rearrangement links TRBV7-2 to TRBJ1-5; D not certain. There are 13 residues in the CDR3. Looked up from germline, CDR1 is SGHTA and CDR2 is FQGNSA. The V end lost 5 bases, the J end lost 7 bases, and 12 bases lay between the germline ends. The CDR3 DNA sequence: TGTGCCAGCAGCGCACGGACCGGGCAGCCCCAGCATTTT. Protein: CASSARTGQPQHF. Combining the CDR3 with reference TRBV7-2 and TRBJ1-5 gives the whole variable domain GAGVSQSPSNKVTEKGKDVELRCDPISGHTALYWYRQSLGQGLEFLIYFQGNSAPDKSGLPSDRFSAERTGGSVSTLTIQRTQQEDSAVYLCASSARTGQPQHFGDGTRLSIL.

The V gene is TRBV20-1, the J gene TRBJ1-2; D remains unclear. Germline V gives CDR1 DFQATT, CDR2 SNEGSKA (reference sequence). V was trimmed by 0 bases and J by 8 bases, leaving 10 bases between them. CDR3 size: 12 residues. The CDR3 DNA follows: TGCAGTGCTAGAGATAGGGTAAAAGGCTACACCTTC. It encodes CSARDRVKGYTF.

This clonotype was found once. The CDR3 sequence is CASQPYNEQFF. As DNA, the CDR3 is TGTGCCAGCCAACCGTACAATGAGCAGTTCTTC. This rearrangement joins TRBV2 to TRBJ2-1; D is ambiguous. Deletions cut 8 bases from V and 4 bases from J, with 6 bases between. The CDR3 has 11 amino acids. CDR1 is SNHLY, CDR2 FYNNEI, per germline.

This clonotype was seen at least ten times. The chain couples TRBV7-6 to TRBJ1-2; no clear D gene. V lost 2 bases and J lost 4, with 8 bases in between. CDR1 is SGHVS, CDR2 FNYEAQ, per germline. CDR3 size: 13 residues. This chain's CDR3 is CASSLTVSYGYTF. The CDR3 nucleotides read TGTGCCAGCAGCTTAACAGTCTCCTATGGCTACACCTTC.

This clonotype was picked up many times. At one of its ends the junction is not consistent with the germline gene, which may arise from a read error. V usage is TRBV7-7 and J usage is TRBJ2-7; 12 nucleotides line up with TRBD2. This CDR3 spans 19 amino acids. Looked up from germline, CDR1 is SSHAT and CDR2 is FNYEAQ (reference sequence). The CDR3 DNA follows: TGTGCTAGCAGCCAACACCCAACCTTAACTAGCGGGGGGACCTACGAGCAGTACTTC. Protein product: CASSQHPTLTSGGTYEQYF.

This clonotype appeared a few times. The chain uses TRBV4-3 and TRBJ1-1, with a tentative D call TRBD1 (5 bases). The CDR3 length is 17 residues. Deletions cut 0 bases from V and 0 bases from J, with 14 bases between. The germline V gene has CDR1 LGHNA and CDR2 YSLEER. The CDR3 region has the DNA TGCGCCAGCAGCCAAGATCACGGAGGGGCCATGAACACTGAAGCTTTCTTT. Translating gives CASSQDHGGAMNTEAFF.

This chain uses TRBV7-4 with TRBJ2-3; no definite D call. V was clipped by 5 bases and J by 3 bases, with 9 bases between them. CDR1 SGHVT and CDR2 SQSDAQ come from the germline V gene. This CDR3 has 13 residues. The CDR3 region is CASSPVLTDTQYF. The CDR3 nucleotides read TGTGCCAGCAGCCCCGTTTTGACAGATACGCAGTATTTT.

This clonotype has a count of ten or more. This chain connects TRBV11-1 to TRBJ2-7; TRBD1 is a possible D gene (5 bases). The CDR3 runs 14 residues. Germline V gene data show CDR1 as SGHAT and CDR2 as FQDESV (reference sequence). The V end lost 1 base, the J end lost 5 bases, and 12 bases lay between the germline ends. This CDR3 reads CASSLGWGSHEQYF. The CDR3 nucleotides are TGTGCCAGCAGCTTAGGTTGGGGCAGCCACGAGCAGTACTTC.

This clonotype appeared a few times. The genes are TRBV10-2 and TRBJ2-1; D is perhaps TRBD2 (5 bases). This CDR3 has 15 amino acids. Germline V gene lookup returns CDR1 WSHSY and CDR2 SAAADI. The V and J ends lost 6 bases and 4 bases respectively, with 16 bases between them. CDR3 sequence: CASRPPRWEYNEQFF. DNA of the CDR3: TGCGCCAGCAGACCACCTAGGTGGGAGTACAATGAGCAGTTCTTC.

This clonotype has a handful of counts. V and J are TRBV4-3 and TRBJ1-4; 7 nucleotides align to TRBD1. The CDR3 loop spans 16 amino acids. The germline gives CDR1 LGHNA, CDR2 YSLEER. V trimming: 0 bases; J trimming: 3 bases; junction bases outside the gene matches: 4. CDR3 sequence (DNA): TGCGCCAGCAGCCAAGATTCCCAGGGGGCTAATGAAAAACTGTTTTTT. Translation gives CASSQDSQGANEKLFF.

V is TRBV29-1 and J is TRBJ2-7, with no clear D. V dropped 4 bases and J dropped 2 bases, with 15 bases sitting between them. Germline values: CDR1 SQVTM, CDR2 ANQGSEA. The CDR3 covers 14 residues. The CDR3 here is CSVAGRAGTYEQYF. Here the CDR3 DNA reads TGCAGCGTTGCGGGCCGCGCAGGTACCTACGAGCAGTACTTC.

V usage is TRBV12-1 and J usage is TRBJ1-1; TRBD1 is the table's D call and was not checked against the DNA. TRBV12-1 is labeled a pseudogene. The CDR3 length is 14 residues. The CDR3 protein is CASSSGTGVAEAFF. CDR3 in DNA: TGTGCCAGCAGCTCCGGGACAGGGGTTGCTGAAGCTTTCTTT.

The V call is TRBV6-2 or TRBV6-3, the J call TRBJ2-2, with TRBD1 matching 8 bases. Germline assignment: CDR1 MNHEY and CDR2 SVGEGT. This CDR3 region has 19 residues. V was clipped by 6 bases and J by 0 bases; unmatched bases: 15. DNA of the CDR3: TGTGCCAGCAGCGGATATCAGGGGGCGGACCTCGCGAACACCGGGGAGCTGTTTTTT. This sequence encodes CASSGYQGADLANTGELFF.

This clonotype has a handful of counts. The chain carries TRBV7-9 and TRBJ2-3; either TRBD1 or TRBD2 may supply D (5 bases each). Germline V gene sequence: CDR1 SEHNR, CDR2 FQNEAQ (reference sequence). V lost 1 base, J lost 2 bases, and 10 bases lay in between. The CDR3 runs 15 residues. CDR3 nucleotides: TGTGCCAGCAGCTTAGGAATTGGGACCACAGATACGCAGTATTTT. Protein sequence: CASSLGIGTTDTQYF. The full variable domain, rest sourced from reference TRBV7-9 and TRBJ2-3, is DTGVSQNPRHKITKRGQNVTFRCDPISEHNRLYWYRQTLGQGPEFLTYFQNEAQLEKSRLLSDRFSAERPKGSFSTLEIQRTEQGDSAMYLCASSLGIGTTDTQYFGPGTRLTVL.

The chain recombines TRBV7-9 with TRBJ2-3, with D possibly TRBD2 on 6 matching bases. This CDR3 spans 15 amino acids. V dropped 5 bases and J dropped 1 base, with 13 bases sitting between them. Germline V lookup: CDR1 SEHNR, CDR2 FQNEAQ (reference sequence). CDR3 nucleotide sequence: TGTGCCAGCAGCCCAAAGGGAGGAGGCACAGATACGCAGTATTTT. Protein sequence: CASSPKGGGTDTQYF. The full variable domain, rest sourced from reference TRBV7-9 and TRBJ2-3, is DTGVSQNPRHKITKRGQNVTFRCDPISEHNRLYWYRQTLGQGPEFLTYFQNEAQLEKSRLLSDRFSAERPKGSFSTLEIQRTEQGDSAMYLCASSPKGGGTDTQYFGPGTRLTVL.

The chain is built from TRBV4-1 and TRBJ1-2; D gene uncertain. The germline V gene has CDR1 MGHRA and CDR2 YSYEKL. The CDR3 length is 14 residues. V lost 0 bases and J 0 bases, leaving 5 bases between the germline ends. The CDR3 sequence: CASSQENTNYGYTF. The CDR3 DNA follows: TGCGCCAGCAGCCAAGAAAACACTAACTATGGCTACACCTTC.

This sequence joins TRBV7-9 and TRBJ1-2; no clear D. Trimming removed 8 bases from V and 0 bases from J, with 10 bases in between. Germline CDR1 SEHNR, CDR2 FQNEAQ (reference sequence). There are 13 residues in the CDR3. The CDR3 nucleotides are TGTGCCAGCCGAAGTGGGGCTAACTATGGCTACACCTTC. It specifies CASRSGANYGYTF.

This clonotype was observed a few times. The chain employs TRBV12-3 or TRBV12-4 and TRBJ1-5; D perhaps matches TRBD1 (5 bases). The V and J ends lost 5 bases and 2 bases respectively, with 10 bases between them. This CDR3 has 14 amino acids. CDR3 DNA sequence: TGTGCCAGCAGTCCAGGGTTGGGCAATCAGCCCCAGCATTTT. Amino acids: CASSPGLGNQPQHF.

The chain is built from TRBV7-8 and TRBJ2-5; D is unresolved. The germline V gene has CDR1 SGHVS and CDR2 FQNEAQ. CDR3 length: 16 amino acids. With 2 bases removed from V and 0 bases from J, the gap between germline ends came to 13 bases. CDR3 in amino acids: CASSLSGQSYQETQYF. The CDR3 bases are TGTGCCAGCAGCTTAAGTGGTCAGTCGTACCAAGAGACCCAGTACTTC.